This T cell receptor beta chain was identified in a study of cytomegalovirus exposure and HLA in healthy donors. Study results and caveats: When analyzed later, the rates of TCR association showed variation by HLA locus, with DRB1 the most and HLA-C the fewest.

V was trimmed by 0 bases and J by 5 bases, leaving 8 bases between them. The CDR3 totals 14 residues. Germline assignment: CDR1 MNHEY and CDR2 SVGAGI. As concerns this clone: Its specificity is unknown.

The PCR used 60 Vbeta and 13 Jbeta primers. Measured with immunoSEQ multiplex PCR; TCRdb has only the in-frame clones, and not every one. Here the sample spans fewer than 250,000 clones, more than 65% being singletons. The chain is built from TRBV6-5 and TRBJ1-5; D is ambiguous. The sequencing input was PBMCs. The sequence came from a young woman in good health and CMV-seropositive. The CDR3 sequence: CASSYSRGYQPQHF. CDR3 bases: TGTGCCAGCAGTTACTCGAGAGGTTATCAGCCCCAGCATTTT.